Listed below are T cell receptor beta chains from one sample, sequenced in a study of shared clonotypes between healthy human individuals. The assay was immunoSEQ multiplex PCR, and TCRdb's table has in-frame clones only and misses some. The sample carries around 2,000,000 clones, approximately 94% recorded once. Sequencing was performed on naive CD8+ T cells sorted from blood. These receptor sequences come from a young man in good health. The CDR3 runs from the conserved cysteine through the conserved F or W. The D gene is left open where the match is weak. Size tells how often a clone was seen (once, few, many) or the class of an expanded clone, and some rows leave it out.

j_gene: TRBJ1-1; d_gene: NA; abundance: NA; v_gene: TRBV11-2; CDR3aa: CASSPGGTGTEAFF; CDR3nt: TGTGCCAGCAGCCCCGGGGGGACGGGCACTGAAGCTTTCTTT
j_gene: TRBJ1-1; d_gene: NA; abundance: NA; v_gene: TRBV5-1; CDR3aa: CASSFWGGTEAFF; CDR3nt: TGCGCCAGCAGCTTCTGGGGAGGCACTGAAGCTTTCTTT
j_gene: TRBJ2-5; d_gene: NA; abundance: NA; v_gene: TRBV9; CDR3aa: CASSGGSYQETQYF; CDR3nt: TGTGCCAGCAGCGGGGGATCGTACCAAGAGACCCAGTACTTC
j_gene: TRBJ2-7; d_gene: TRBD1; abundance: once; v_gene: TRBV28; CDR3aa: CASSLTGGAVYEQYF; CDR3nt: TGTGCCAGCAGCTTAACAGGGGGCGCCGTGTACGAGCAGTACTTC
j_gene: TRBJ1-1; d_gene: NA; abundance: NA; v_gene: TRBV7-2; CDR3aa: CASSQDYTEAFF; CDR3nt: TGTGCCAGCAGCCAGGACTACACTGAAGCTTTCTTT
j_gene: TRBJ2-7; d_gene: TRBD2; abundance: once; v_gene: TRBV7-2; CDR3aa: CASSSGGGEMVLFYEQYF; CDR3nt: TGTGCCAGCAGCTCAGGTGGGGGGGAAATGGTTCTATTCTACGAGCAGTACTTC
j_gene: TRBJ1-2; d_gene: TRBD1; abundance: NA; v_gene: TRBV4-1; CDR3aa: CASSQLEGGSGYTF; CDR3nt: TGCGCCAGCAGCCAATTAGAAGGGGGCAGTGGCTACACCTTC
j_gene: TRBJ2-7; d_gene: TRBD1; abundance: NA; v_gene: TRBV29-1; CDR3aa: CSDPGQGRTGVEQYF; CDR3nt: TGCAGCGACCCGGGACAGGGGAGGACCGGGGTCGAGCAGTACTTC
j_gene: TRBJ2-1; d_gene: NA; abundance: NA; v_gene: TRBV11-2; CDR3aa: CASSLGFGNEQFF; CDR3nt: TGTGCCAGCAGCTTAGGTTTTGGTAATGAGCAGTTCTTC
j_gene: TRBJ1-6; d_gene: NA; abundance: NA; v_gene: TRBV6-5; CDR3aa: CASSGNPNSPLHF; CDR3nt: TGTGCCAGCAGTGGCAACCCTAATTCACCCCTCCACTTT
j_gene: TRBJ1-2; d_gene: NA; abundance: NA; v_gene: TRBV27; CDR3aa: CASSLSLSGGRNGYTF; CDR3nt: TGTGCCAGCAGTTTATCGTTATCCGGGGGGCGAAATGGCTACACCTTC
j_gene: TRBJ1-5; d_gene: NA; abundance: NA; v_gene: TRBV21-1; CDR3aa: CASSKSQAGHQPQHF; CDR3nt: TGTGCCAGCAGCAAATCCCAGGCAGGGCATCAGCCCCAGCATTTT
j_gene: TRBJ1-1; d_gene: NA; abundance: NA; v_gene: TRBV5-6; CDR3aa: CASSRGVSPRAFF; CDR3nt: TGTGCCAGCAGCCGAGGGGTTTCCCCTCGCGCTTTCTTT
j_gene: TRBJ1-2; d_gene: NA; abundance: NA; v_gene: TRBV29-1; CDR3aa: CSVEGRGDYGYTF; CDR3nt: TGCAGCGTTGAAGGGCGCGGGGACTATGGCTACACCTTC
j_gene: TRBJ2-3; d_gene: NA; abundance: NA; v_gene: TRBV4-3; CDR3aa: CASSQVEGWAQYF; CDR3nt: TGCGCCAGCAGCCAGGTAGAGGGTTGGGCGCAGTATTTT
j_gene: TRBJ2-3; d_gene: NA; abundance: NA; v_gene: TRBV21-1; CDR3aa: CATQVELAGGPRPDTQYF; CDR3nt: TGTGCCACCCAAGTGGAACTAGCGGGAGGGCCAAGGCCAGATACGCAGTATTTT
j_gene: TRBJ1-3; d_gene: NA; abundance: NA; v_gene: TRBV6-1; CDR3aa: CASRETQSGNTIYF; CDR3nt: TGTGCCAGCAGGGAGACACAATCTGGAAACACCATATATTTT
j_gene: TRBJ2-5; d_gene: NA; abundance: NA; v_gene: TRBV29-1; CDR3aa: CSTSPGETQYF; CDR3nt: TGCAGCACCAGCCCAGGGGAGACCCAGTACTTC
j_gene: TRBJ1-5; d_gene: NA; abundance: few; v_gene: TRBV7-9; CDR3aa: CASSPAVGAGQPQHF; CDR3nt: TGTGCCAGCAGCCCCGCCGTGGGGGCGGGTCAGCCCCAGCATTTT
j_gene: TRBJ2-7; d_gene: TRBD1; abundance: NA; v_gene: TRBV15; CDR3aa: CATSSDRGYEQYF; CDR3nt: TGTGCCACCAGCTCGGACAGGGGGTACGAGCAGTACTTC
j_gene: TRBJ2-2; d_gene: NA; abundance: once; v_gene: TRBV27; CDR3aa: CASSLSLGEYTGELFF; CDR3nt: TGTGCCAGCAGTTTATCCTTGGGGGAGTACACCGGGGAGCTGTTTTTT
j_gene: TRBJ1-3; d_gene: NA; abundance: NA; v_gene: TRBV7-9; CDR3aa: CASSLALLDTIYF; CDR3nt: TGTGCCAGCAGCTTAGCATTATTGGACACCATATATTTT
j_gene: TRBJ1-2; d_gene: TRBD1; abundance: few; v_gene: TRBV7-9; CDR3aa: CASPKTRGPVNYGYTF; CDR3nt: TGTGCCAGCCCGAAGACAAGGGGGCCCGTTAACTATGGCTACACCTTC
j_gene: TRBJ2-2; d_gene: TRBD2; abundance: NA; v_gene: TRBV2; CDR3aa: CASSLTSGSEADTGELFF; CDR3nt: TGTGCCAGCAGTTTGACTAGCGGGAGTGAGGCGGACACCGGGGAGCTGTTTTTT
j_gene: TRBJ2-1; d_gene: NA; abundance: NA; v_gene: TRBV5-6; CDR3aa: CASSLTSASSYNEQFF; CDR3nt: TGTGCCAGCAGCTTGACATCTGCGAGCTCCTACAATGAGCAGTTCTTC
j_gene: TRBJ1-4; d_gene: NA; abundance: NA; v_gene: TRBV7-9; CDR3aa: CASSPQDSNEKLFF; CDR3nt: TGTGCCAGCAGCCCCCAGGACTCTAATGAAAAACTGTTTTTT
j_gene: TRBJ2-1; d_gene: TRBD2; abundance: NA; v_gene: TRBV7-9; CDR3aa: CASSLALAENNEQFF; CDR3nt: TGTGCCAGCAGCTTAGCTCTAGCGGAGAACAATGAGCAGTTCTTC
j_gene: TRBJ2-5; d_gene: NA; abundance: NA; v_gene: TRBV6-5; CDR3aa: CASSLTGDQETQYF; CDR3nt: TGTGCCAGCAGTTTGACAGGCGATCAAGAGACCCAGTACTTC
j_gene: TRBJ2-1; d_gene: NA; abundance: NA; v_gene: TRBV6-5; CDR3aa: CASTHGDSEGEQFF; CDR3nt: TGTGCCAGCACCCACGGTGATAGCGAAGGTGAGCAGTTCTTC
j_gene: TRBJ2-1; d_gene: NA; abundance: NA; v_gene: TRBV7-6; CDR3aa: CASSLGRSVLGVSYNEQFF; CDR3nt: TGTGCCAGCAGCTTAGGACGGTCTGTTTTAGGGGTCTCCTACAATGAGCAGTTCTTC
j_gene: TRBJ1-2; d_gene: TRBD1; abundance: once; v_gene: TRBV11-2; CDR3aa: CASSQTGTGAYGYTF; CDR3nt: TGTGCCAGCAGCCAGACCGGGACAGGGGCATATGGCTACACCTTC
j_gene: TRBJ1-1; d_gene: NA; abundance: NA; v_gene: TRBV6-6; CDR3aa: CASSYGGTEAFF; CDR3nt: TGTGCCAGCAGTTACGGAGGCACTGAAGCTTTCTTT
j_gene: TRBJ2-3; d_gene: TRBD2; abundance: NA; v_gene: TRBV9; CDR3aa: CASSPWTSGFTDTQYF; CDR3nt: TGTGCCAGCAGCCCCTGGACTAGCGGGTTCACAGATACGCAGTATTTT
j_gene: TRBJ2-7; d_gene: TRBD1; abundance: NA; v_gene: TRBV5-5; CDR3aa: CASSFSYRQGIYEQYF; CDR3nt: TGTGCCAGCAGCTTTAGTTATCGACAGGGGATCTACGAGCAGTACTTC
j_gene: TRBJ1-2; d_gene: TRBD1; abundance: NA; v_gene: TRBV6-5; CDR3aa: CASSYSTGGSWYGYTF; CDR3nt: TGTGCCAGCAGTTATTCTACAGGGGGGTCGTGGTATGGCTACACCTTC
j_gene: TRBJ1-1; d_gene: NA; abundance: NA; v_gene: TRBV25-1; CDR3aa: CASSLGVTEAFF; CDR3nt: TGTGCCAGCAGCCTCGGCGTCACTGAAGCTTTCTTT
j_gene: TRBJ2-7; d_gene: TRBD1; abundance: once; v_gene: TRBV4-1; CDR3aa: CASSQDWDSFYEQYF; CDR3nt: TGCGCCAGCAGCCAAGATTGGGACAGCTTCTACGAGCAGTACTTC
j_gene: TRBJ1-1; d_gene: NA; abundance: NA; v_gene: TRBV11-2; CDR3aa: CASSHAGLMNTEAFF; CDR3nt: TGTGCCAGCAGTCACGCGGGCCTTATGAACACTGAAGCTTTCTTT
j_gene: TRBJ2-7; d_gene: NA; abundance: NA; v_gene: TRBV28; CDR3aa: CASSPVFGRDLYEQYF; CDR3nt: TGTGCCAGCAGTCCGGTTTTTGGCAGGGACCTCTACGAGCAGTACTTC
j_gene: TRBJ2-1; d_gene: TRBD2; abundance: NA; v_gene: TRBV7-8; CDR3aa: CASSPLLAGGYNEQFF; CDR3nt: TGTGCCAGCAGCCCTCTCCTAGCGGGGGGATACAATGAGCAGTTCTTC
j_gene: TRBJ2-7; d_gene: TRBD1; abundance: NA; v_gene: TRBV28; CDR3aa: CASSSLQGALGYEQYF; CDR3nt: TGTGCCAGCAGTTCGCTTCAGGGGGCGCTTGGCTACGAGCAGTACTTC
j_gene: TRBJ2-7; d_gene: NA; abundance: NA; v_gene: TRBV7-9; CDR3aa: CASSSGIAYEQYF; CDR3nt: TGTGCCAGCAGCTCAGGGATAGCTTACGAGCAGTACTTC
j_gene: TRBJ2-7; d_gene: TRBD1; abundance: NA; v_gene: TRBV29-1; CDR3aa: CSVEDGQGVNEQYF; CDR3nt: TGCAGCGTTGAAGATGGACAGGGCGTTAACGAGCAGTACTTC
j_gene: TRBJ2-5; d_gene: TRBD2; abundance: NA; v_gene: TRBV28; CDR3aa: CASSRLAGETQYF; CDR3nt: TGTGCCAGCAGTCGACTAGCGGGAGAGACCCAGTACTTC
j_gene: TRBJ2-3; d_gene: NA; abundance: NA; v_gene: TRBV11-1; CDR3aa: CASRPRDTDTQYF; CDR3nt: TGTGCCAGCAGACCGAGGGACACAGATACGCAGTATTTT
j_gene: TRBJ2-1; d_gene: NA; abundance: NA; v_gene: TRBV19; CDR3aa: CASSIEAGLYNEQFF; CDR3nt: TGTGCCAGTAGTATTGAAGCGGGTTTATACAATGAGCAGTTCTTC
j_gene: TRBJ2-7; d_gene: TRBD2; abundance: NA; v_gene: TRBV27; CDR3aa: CASTSQFVAGVYEQYF; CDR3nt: TGTGCCAGCACCTCCCAGTTTGTAGCGGGTGTCTACGAGCAGTACTTC
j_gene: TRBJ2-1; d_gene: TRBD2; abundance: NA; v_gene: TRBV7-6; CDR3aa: CASSSELAGGPGEQFF; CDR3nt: TGTGCCAGCAGCTCAGAACTAGCGGGGGGGCCGGGTGAGCAGTTCTTC
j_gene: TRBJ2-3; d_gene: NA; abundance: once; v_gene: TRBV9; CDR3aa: CASSVEGGSSTDTQYF; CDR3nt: TGTGCCAGCAGCGTAGAGGGGGGGTCTAGCACAGATACGCAGTATTTT
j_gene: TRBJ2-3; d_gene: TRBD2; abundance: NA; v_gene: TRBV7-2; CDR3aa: CASSSRNGGAPDTQYF; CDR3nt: TGTGCCAGCAGCTCGAGGAACGGGGGGGCTCCAGATACGCAGTATTTT
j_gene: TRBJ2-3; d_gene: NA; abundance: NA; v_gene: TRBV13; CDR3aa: CASSLHVGDTDTQYF; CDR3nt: TGTGCCAGCAGCTTACACGTGGGAGATACAGATACGCAGTATTTT
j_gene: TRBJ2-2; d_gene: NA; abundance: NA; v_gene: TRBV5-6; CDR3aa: CASMLQGRELFF; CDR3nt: TGTGCCAGCATGCTACAGGGTCGGGAGCTGTTTTTT
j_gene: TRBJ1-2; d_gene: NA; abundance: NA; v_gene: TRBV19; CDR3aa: CASTTGNYGYTF; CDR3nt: TGTGCCAGTACGACGGGGAACTATGGCTACACCTTC
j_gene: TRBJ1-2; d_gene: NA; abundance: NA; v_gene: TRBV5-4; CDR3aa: CASSLDPETYGYTF; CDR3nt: TGTGCCAGCAGCTTGGATCCGGAAACCTATGGCTACACCTTC